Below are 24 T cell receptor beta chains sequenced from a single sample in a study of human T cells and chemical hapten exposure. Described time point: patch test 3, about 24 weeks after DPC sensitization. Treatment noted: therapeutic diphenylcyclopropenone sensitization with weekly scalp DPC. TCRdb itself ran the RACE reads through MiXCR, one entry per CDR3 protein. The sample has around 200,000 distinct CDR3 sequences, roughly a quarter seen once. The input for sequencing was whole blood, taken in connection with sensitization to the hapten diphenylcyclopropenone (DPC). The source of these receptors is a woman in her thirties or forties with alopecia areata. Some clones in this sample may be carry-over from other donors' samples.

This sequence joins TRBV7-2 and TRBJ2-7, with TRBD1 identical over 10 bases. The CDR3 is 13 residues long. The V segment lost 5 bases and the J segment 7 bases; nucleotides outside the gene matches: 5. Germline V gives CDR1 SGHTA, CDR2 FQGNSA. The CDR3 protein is CASSGQGVGEQYF. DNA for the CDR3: TGTGCCAGCAGCGGACAGGGGGTGGGTGAGCAGTACTTC.

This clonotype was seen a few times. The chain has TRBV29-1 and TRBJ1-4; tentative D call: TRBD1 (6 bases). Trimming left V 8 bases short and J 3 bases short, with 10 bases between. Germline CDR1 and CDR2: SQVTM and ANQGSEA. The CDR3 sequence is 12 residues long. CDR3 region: CSCGQPNEKLFF. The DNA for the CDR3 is TGCAGCTGCGGACAGCCTAATGAAAAACTGTTTTTT.

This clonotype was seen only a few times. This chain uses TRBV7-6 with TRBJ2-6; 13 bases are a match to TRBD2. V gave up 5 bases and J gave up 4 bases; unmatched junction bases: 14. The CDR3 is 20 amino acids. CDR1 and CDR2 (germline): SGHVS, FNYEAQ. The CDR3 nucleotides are TGTGCCAGCAGCCCCACCGCCCGACTAGCGGGAGGAGTCGGGGCCAACGTCCTGACTTTC. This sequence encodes CASSPTARLAGGVGANVLTF.

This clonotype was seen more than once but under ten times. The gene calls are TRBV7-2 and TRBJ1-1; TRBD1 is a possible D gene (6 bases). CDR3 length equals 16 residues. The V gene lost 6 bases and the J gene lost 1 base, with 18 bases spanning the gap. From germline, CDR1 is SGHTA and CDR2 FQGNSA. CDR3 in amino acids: CASSRWAGAENTEAFF. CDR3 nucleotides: TGTGCCAGCAGTCGTTGGGCGGGGGCAGAGAACACTGAAGCTTTCTTT.

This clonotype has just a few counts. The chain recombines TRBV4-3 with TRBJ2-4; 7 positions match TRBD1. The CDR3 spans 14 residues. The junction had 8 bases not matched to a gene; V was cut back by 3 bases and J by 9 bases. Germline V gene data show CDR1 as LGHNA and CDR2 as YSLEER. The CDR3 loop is CASSQERDRTIQYF. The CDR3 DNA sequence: TGCGCCAGCAGCCAGGAAAGGGACAGAACCATTCAGTACTTC.

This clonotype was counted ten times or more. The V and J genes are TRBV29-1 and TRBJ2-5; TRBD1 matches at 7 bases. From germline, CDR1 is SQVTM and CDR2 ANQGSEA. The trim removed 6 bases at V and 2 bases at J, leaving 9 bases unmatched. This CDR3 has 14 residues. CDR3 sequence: CSVVPGQSQETQYF. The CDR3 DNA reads TGCAGCGTCGTCCCGGGACAGTCACAAGAGACCCAGTACTTC. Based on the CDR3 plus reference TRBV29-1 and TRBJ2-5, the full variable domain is SAVISQKPSRDICQRGTSLTIQCQVDSQVTMMFWYRQQPGQSLTLIATANQGSEATYESGFVIDKFPISRPNLTFSTLTVSNMSPEDSSIYLCSVVPGQSQETQYFGPGTRLLVL.

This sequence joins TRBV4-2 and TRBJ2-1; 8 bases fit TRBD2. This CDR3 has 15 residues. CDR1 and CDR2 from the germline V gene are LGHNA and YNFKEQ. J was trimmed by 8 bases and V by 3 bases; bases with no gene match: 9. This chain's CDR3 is CASSQNPGLGDEQFF. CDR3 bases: TGTGCCAGCAGCCAGAATCCGGGACTAGGGGATGAGCAGTTCTTC.

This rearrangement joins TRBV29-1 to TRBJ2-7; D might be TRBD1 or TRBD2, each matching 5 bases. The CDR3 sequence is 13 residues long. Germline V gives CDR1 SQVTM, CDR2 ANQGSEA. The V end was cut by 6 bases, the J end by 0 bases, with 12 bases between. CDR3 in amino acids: CSVGRDHSYEQYF. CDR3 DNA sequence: TGCAGCGTAGGCAGGGACCACTCCTACGAGCAGTACTTC.

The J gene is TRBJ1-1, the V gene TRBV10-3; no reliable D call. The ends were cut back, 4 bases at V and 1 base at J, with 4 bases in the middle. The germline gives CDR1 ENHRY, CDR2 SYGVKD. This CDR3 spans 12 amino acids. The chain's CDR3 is CAISASNTEAFF. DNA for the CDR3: TGTGCCATCAGTGCGTCGAACACTGAAGCTTTCTTT.

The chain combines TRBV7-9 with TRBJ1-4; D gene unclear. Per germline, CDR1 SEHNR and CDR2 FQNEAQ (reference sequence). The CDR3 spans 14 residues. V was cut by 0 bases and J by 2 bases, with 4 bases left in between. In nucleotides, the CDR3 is TGTGCCAGCAGCTTAGCTCCTACTAATGAAAAACTGTTTTTT. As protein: CASSLAPTNEKLFF.

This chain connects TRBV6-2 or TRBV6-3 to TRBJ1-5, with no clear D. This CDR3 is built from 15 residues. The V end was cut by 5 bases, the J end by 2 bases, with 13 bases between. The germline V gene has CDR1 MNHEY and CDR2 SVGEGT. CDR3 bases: TGTGCCAGCAGTCCTAGGACCGGGGGCAATCAGCCCCAGCATTTT. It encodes CASSPRTGGNQPQHF.

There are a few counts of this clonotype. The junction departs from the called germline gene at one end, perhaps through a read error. DNA for the CDR3: TGCAGCGTTGAAGATACAACCGGGACAATCGACTTC. It is translated as CSVEDTTGTIDF. The rearrangement joins TRBV29-1 to TRBJ2-5, with D possibly matching TRBD1 (6 bases). The germline V gene encodes CDR1 SQVTM and CDR2 ANQGSEA. The CDR3 sequence is 12 residues long.

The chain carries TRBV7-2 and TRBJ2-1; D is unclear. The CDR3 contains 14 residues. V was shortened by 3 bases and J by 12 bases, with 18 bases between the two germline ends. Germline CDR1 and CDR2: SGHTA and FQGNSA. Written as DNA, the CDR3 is TGTGCCAGCAGCTTTTCGGGCCCGTCACAAGGGCAGTTCTTC. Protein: CASSFSGPSQGQFF.

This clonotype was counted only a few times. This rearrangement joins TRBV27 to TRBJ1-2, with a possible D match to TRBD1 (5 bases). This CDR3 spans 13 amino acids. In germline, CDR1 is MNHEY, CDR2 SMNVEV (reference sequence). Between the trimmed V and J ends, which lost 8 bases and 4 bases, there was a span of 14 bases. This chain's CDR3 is CASAAGQGYGYTF. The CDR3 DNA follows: TGTGCCAGCGCGGCGGGGCAGGGCTATGGCTACACCTTC.

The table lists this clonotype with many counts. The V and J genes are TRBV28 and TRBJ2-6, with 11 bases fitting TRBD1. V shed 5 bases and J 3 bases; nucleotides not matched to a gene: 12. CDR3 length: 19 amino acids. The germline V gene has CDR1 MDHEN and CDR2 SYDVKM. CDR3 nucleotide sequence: TGTGCCAGCAGTCCGGGACGGACAGGGGGCTCGCGTGGGGCCAACGTCCTGACTTTC. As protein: CASSPGRTGGSRGANVLTF.

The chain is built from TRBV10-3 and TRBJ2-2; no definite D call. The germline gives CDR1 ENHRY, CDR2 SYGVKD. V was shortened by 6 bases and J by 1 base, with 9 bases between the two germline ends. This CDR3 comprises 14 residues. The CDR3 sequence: CAISPDLNTGELFF. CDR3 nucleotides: TGTGCCATCAGCCCAGACCTGAACACCGGGGAGCTGTTTTTT.

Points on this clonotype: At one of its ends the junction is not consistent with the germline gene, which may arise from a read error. The CDR3 here is CASSLEGTGVIF. As DNA, the CDR3 is TGTGCCAGCAGTTTAGAAGGGACAGGGGTCATCTTC. This rearrangement joins TRBV28 to TRBJ1-2, with TRBD1 matching 10 bases. The germline V gene encodes CDR1 MDHEN and CDR2 SYDVKM. The CDR3 sequence is 12 residues long.

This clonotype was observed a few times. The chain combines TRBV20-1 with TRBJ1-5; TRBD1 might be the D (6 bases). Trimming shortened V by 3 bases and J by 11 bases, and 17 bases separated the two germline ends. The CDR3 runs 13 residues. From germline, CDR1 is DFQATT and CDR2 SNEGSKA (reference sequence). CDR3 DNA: TGCAGTGCTAGCGGCCAGGGGAAACGAGCCCAGCATTTT. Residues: CSASGQGKRAQHF.

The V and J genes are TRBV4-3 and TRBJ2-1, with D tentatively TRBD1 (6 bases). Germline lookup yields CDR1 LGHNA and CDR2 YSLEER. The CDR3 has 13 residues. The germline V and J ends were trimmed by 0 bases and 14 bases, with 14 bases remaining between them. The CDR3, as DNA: TGCGCCAGCAGCCAAGACAGGGGCCATAAAGAGTTCTTC. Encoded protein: CASSQDRGHKEFF.

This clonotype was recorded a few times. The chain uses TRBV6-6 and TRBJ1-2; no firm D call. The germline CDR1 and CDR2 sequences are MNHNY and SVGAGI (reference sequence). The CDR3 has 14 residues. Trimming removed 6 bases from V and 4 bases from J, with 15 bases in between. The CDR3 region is CASSPPGSSYGYTF. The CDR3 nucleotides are TGTGCCAGCAGCCCCCCAGGCAGCAGCTATGGCTACACCTTC.

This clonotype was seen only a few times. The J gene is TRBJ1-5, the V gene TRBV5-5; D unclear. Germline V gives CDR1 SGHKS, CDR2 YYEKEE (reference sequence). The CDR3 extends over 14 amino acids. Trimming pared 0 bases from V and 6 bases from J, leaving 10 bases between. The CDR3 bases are TGTGCCAGCAGCTTGGAGAGAGTAGGTCAGCCCCAGCATTTT. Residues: CASSLERVGQPQHF.

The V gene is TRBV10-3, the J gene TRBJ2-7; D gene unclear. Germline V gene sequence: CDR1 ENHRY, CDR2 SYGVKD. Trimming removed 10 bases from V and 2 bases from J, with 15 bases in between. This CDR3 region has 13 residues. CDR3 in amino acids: CASAPGQAYEQYF. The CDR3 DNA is TGTGCCAGCGCCCCCGGGCAGGCCTACGAGCAGTACTTC.

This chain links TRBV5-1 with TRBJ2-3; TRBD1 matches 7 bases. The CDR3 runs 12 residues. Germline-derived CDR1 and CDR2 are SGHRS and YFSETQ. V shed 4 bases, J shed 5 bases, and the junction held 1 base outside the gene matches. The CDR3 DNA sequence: TGCGCCAGCAGCACAGGGGAAGATACGCAGTATTTT. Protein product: CASSTGEDTQYF.

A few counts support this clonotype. Here the CDR3 DNA reads TGTGCCAGCAACCCCGCCGGGACAGGGAATTCACCCCTCCACTTT. Translating gives CASNPAGTGNSPLHF. The chain recombines TRBV6-5 with TRBJ1-6; TRBD1 matches at 9 bases. This CDR3 is built from 15 residues. V shed 7 bases, J shed 7 bases, and the junction held 8 bases outside the gene matches. CDR1 is MNHEY, CDR2 SVGAGI, per germline.